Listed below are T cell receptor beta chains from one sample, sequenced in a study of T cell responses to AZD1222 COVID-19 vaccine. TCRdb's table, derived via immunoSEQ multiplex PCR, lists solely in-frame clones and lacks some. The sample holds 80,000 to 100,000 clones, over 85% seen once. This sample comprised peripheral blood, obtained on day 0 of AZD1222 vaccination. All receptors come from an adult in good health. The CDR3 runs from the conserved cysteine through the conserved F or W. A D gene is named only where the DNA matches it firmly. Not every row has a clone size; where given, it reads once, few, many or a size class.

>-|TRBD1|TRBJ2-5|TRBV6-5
CASNRDRGQETQYF
TGTGCCAGCAACAGGGACAGGGGACAAGAGACCCAGTACTTC
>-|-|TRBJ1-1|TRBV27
CASSLNGGNTEAFF
TGTGCCAGCAGTTTAAACGGGGGGAACACTGAAGCTTTCTTT
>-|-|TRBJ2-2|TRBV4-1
CASRIGAGNTGELFF
TGCGCCAGCAGAATTGGCGCGGGGAACACCGGGGAGCTGTTTTTT
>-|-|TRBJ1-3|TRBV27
CASSPNTGPTGNTIYF
TGTGCCAGCAGCCCAAATACAGGGCCGACTGGAAACACCATATATTTT
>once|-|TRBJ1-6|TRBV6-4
CASSRVYNSPLHF
TGTGCCAGCAGCAGGGTTTATAATTCACCCCTCCACTTT
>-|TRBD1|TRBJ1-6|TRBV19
CASGTGDSPLHF
TGTGCCAGTGGGACAGGGGATTCACCCCTCCACTTT
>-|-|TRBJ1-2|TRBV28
CASRGGFGYTF
TGTGCCAGCCGTGGAGGTTTTGGCTACACCTTC
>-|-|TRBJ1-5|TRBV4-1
CASSQERSGNQPQHF
TGCGCCAGCAGCCAAGAAAGAAGCGGGAACCAGCCCCAGCATTTT
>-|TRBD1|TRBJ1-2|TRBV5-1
CASSADRGPTYGYTF
TGCGCCAGCAGCGCGGACAGGGGGCCTACCTATGGCTACACCTTC
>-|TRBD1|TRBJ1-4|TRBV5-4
CASSLGADRDEKLFF
TGTGCCAGCAGCTTGGGGGCTGACAGGGATGAAAAACTGTTTTTT
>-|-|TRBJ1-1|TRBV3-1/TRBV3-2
CASSHGLNTEAFF
TGTGCCAGCAGCCATGGCCTGAACACTGAAGCTTTCTTT